This T cell receptor (beta chain) was recorded in a study of T cell responses to AZD1222 COVID-19 vaccine. V lost 0 bases and J 5 bases, leaving 10 bases between the germline ends. Germline V CDR1 and CDR2: MNHEY, SVGAGI. This CDR3 has 14 amino acids. Some clones are missing from TCRdb's copy, which holds only in-frame ones; the method was immunoSEQ multiplex PCR. The sample holds fewer than 250,000 clones, roughly 91% seen once. The chain is built from TRBV6-5 and TRBJ1-2; D may be TRBD1 (5 bases). The source of this sequence is an adult in good health. Sample: peripheral blood, taken on day 0 of MenACWY control vaccination. The DNA for the CDR3 is TGTGCCAGCAGTTACTCGATGGGGGAATATGGCTACACCTTC. Its protein product is CASSYSMGEYGYTF.